The rows below give T cell receptor beta chains drawn from one sample of a study of blood T cell repertoires in COVID-19. The repertoire was sequenced with immunoSEQ multiplex PCR; TCRdb's copy has only in-frame clones and lacks some. The sample consists of around 150,000 clones, approximately 73% of them appearing once. The sequencing input was peripheral blood. These receptors were collected from a man aged 55-75 years with acute or convalescent COVID-19. Each CDR3 is given with its conserved first and last residue. Each record gives: CDR3 length, D gene, V gene, clone size, J gene, CDR3 DNA, CDR3 protein. D genes are given only for firm matches. Clone sizes are given selectively: once, few, many, or a class where the clone is expanded.

16,TRBD2,TRBV5-1,.,TRBJ2-5,TGCGCCAGCAGCTTGGCCGACGGGAGGGCCCAAGAGACCCAGTACTTC,CASSLADGRAQETQYF
15,.,TRBV28,.,TRBJ2-2,TGTGCCAGCATGGAGGGACAGAGGCGGGCCGGGGAGCTGTTTTTT,CASMEGQRRAGELFF
13,TRBD2,TRBV6-5,.,TRBJ2-5,TGTGCCAGCAGTCCCGGACTAGGTGAGACCCAGTACTTC,CASSPGLGETQYF
14,TRBD1,TRBV15,.,TRBJ2-1,TGTGCCACCAGCCGGACAGGGAAAGTGAATGAGCAGTTCTTC,CATSRTGKVNEQFF
14,.,TRBV19,.,TRBJ1-2,TGTGCCAGTAGTATAGCGGCAGGGTTCTATGGCTACACCTTC,CASSIAAGFYGYTF
16,TRBD2,TRBV2,once,TRBJ2-1,TGTGCCAGTCGAGGGGCGGGAGAGGGAACCTACAATGAGCAGTTCTTC,CASRGAGEGTYNEQFF
15,.,TRBV18,.,TRBJ2-7,TGTGCCAGCTCACCAGCAGCGACCAGCTCCTACGAGCAGTACTTC,CASSPAATSSYEQYF
14,TRBD2,TRBV7-6,.,TRBJ2-7,TGTGCCAGCAGAGCGGGAGGCGAAACCTACGAGCAGTACTTC,CASRAGGETYEQYF
13,.,TRBV19,.,TRBJ2-5,TGTGCCAGTAGTATCGTACAGCAAGAGACCCAGTACTTC,CASSIVQQETQYF
13,.,TRBV5-4,.,TRBJ1-2,TGTGCCAGCAGCTTGAATGAAAGAGGGGGCTACACCTTC,CASSLNERGGYTF
13,.,TRBV25-1,few,TRBJ1-6,TGTGCCAGCAGGCGCGGGACGGATTCACCCCTCCACTTT,CASRRGTDSPLHF
16,TRBD2,TRBV5-6,.,TRBJ2-3,TGTGCCAGCAGCCTGTGGACTAGCGGGGTCACAGATACGCAGTATTTT,CASSLWTSGVTDTQYF
16,TRBD1,TRBV4-1,.,TRBJ1-2,TGCGCCAGCAGCCAAACCGGGACAGGGGGGTTAATAGGCTACACCTTC,CASSQTGTGGLIGYTF
16,TRBD2,TRBV19,.,TRBJ2-1,TGTGCCAGTAGTATGAGAAGGCTAGCGGGAGTCAATGAGCAGTTCTTC,CASSMRRLAGVNEQFF
14,TRBD2,TRBV28,.,TRBJ2-1,TGTGCCAGCAGTACCCTAGCGGGATTAGATGAGCAGTTCTTC,CASSTLAGLDEQFF
13,.,TRBV2,.,TRBJ1-1,TGTGCCAGCAGTGAACAGGTGAACACTGAAGCTTTCTTT,CASSEQVNTEAFF
15,.,TRBV15,.,TRBJ1-2,TGTGCCACCAGCAGGCCCCAGGGAACCTATGATGGCTACACCTTC,CATSRPQGTYDGYTF
16,TRBD1,TRBV19,.,TRBJ2-1,TGTGCCAGTAGTCCAACGGGACAGGGGAGCCACAATGAGCAGTTCTTC,CASSPTGQGSHNEQFF
15,TRBD1,TRBV14,.,TRBJ2-5,TGTGCCAGCAGCCAAACGGACAGGGGGATTGAGACCCAGTACTTC,CASSQTDRGIETQYF
18,TRBD2,TRBV5-5,.,TRBJ2-7,TGTGCCAGCAGCCCACGGTTAATCCCGGGAGGGAGCTCCTACGAGCAGTACTTC,CASSPRLIPGGSSYEQYF
13,.,TRBV7-9,.,TRBJ1-5,TGTGCCAGCAGCGACAGCTCCAATCAGCCCCAGCATTTT,CASSDSSNQPQHF
16,.,TRBV9,few,TRBJ1-2,TGTGCCAGCAGGATACGCCACCAGGCGATTAACTATGGCTACACCTTC,CASRIRHQAINYGYTF
15,TRBD1,TRBV7-3,once,TRBJ2-7,TGTGCCAGCAGCATTCAAACCGGGACAGAATACGAGCAGTACTTC,CASSIQTGTEYEQYF
15,.,TRBV5-6,.,TRBJ2-5,TGTGCCAGCAGCTTGGTCTGGGAGTCAGAAGAGACCCAGTACTTC,CASSLVWESEETQYF
14,.,TRBV7-8,.,TRBJ2-4,TGTGCCAGCAGCTCTAGGGGTTCCAAAAACATTCAGTACTTC,CASSSRGSKNIQYF
14,TRBD1,TRBV5-4,.,TRBJ2-5,TGTGCCAGCAGCTCACAGGGGGCGGTTGAGACCCAGTACTTC,CASSSQGAVETQYF
11,.,TRBV12-3/TRBV12-4,.,TRBJ2-7,TGTGCCAGCAGCAGGGGGGACGAGCAGTACTTC,CASSRGDEQYF